These 30 T cell receptor beta chains originate from one sample sequenced in a study of CD8 T cells in cerebrospinal fluid in Alzheimer's disease. TCRdb reanalyzed the 10x single-cell sequencing reads, giving one entry per CDR3 protein sequence and no DNA. The sample data list over 1,000 distinct CDR3 sequences. The sample taken for sequencing was cerebrospinal fluid. The receptors were gathered from a human donor in good health.

This clonotype is identified as medium-sized from frequency. The V call is TRBV27, the J call TRBJ2-2; the D call from TCRdb, TRBD2, cannot be confirmed without DNA. CDR1 and CDR2 from the germline V gene are MNHEY and SMNVEV (reference sequence). The CDR3 has 15 residues. CDR3 sequence reads: CASRTSGRRAGELFF.

Considering frequency, this clonotype is large. V gene TRBV4-3 combines with J gene TRBJ2-6. This CDR3 has 16 amino acids. The germline CDR1 and CDR2 sequences are LGHNA and YSLEER. The chain's CDR3 is CASRPGITDGANVLTF.

This clonotype is called medium-sized (0.01 to 0.1%) based on its frequency. This sequence joins TRBV6-2 or TRBV6-3 and TRBJ1-6; TCRdb picks TRBD1, but there is no DNA to check that call. Germline CDR1 is MNHEY and CDR2 is SVGEGT. This CDR3 comprises 14 residues. The CDR3 spells CASSHGTLYSPLHF.

Its frequency marks this clonotype as medium-sized. The chain uses TRBV19 and TRBJ2-1; TCRdb lists TRBD2, though no DNA is available to test this call. CDR1 LNHDA and CDR2 SQIVND come from the germline V gene (reference sequence). The CDR3 length is 14 residues. The chain's CDR3 is CASSLPGLGNEQFF.

This clonotype is deemed medium-sized by its frequency. This sequence joins TRBV7-9 and TRBJ2-2; with no DNA, the TCRdb D assignment of TRBD2 cannot be verified. This CDR3 has 15 residues. The germline V gene encodes CDR1 SEHNR and CDR2 FQNEAQ (reference sequence). The CDR3 spells CASSPGRDYLGELFF.

This clonotype registers medium-sized by frequency. The chain uses TRBV20-1 and TRBJ1-1. The length of the CDR3 is 13 residues. CDR1 is DFQATT, CDR2 SNEGSKA, per germline (reference sequence). CDR3: CSARGSLNTEAFF.

This clonotype counts as medium-sized by frequency. The V and J genes are TRBV10-1 and TRBJ2-1; the TCRdb D gene call, TRBD1, has no DNA to confirm it. Germline CDR1 reads WNHNN; CDR2 reads SYGVQD (reference sequence). This CDR3 spans 15 amino acids. The CDR3 here is CASRPGQQTYNEQFF.

By frequency, this clonotype registers large. The chain uses TRBV7-9 and TRBJ2-1; TCRdb selects TRBD2, and the lack of DNA leaves this call unchecked. The germline V gene encodes CDR1 SEHNR and CDR2 FQNEAQ (reference sequence). The CDR3 runs to 17 residues. The CDR3 protein is CASSFNGGSGSPNEQFF. The variable domain in full, with the rest retrieved from reference TRBV7-9 and TRBJ2-1, is DTGVSQNPRHKITKRGQNVTFRCDPISEHNRLYWYRQTLGQGPEFLTYFQNEAQLEKSRLLSDRFSAERPKGSFSTLEIQRTEQGDSAMYLCASSFNGGSGSPNEQFFGPGTRLTVL.

This clonotype is medium-sized by frequency. The chain uses TRBV28 and TRBJ2-5; TCRdb proposes TRBD2, but this gene call is untestable without DNA. The CDR3 covers 14 residues. The germline V gene has CDR1 MDHEN and CDR2 SYDVKM. CDR3: CASRPGLAQETQYF.

Judged by frequency, this clonotype is large. This chain links TRBV7-2 with TRBJ2-7; TCRdb outputs TRBD1, but without DNA this stays unchecked. CDR3 length: 15 amino acids. In germline, CDR1 is SGHTA, CDR2 FQGNSA. This chain's CDR3 is CASSLAADPAYEQYF.

Its frequency marks this clonotype as medium-sized. The rearrangement joins TRBV20-1 to TRBJ2-1; TCRdb returns TRBD1, unconfirmable since there is no DNA. The CDR3 has 14 residues. Germline V CDR1 and CDR2: DFQATT, SNEGSKA (reference sequence). The CDR3: CSAPGPIGRNEQFF.

By frequency, this clonotype is medium-sized. The chain couples TRBV20-1 to TRBJ2-1; checking the TCRdb D call of TRBD2 is not possible without DNA. The length of the CDR3 is 16 residues. CDR1 and CDR2 from the germline V gene are DFQATT and SNEGSKA (reference sequence). The CDR3 loop reads CSAGGLAGVSYNEQFF.

In terms of frequency, this clonotype is large (0.1 to 1%). The chain is built from TRBV18 and TRBJ2-7; the D gene TCRdb calls, TRBD1, cannot be checked with no DNA. The CDR3 length is 13 residues. Germline V gene data show CDR1 as KGHSH and CDR2 as LQKENI. The CDR3 sequence is CASSHPGVDEQYF.

This chain joins TRBV19 and TRBJ2-3; the D call of TRBD2 rests on TCRdb alone, since no DNA is present to check it. CDR1 is LNHDA, CDR2 SQIVND, per germline (reference sequence). The CDR3 extends over 19 amino acids. This CDR3 is CASSRSRQTSADLPDTQYF.

The J gene is TRBJ2-7, the V gene TRBV18; there is no DNA to check the TCRdb D call of TRBD2. Per the germline V gene, CDR1 is KGHSH and CDR2 is LQKENI. The CDR3 runs 14 residues. This chain's CDR3 is CASSPPGGLYEQYF.

Judged by frequency, this clonotype is large. This sequence joins TRBV25-1 and TRBJ2-1; TCRdb gives TRBD1 as the D gene, but with no DNA this cannot be confirmed. The germline V gene has CDR1 MGHDK and CDR2 SYGVNS. The CDR3 length is 17 residues. The CDR3 region is CASSKPVQAGSYNEQFF.

By frequency, this clonotype registers medium-sized. This chain links TRBV27 with TRBJ1-5. From germline, CDR1 is MNHEY and CDR2 SMNVEV (reference sequence). The CDR3 covers 13 residues. The CDR3 here is CASSFKGGQPQHF.

This chain uses TRBV12-3 or TRBV12-4 with TRBJ2-5; TCRdb indicates TRBD2, and absent DNA this call remains unverified. The CDR3 spans 15 residues. The CDR3 sequence is CASSLALAGGETQYF.

This clonotype registers medium-sized (0.01 to 0.1%) by frequency. This chain links TRBV7-9 with TRBJ2-1; TCRdb returns TRBD2, unconfirmable since there is no DNA. This CDR3 is built from 13 residues. Germline V gene sequence: CDR1 SEHNR, CDR2 FQNEAQ (reference sequence). The CDR3 sequence: CASTASGSRLLFF.

Frequency places this clonotype as large. The rearrangement joins TRBV7-2 to TRBJ2-5; TCRdb lists TRBD1, though no DNA is available to test this call. The CDR3 runs 18 residues. Germline CDR1 and CDR2: SGHTA and FQGNSA. The CDR3 sequence: CASSLVPQGAVGQETQYF.

This clonotype is medium-sized by frequency. This chain uses TRBV5-4 with TRBJ2-7. Germline assignment: CDR1 SGHNT and CDR2 YYREEE (reference sequence). The CDR3 runs 15 residues. CDR3 protein: CASSLPSRGSDEQYF.

Measured by frequency, this clonotype is medium-sized. The gene calls are TRBV9 and TRBJ1-4. Germline V gene sequence: CDR1 SGDLS, CDR2 YYNGEE. The CDR3 extends over 15 amino acids. The CDR3 reads CASSVSVATNEKLFF.

This clonotype is classed as medium-sized (0.01 to 0.1%) by frequency. The gene calls are TRBV3-1 and TRBJ2-2. Germline CDR1 and CDR2: LGHDT and YNNKEL (reference sequence). The CDR3 covers 14 residues. The CDR3 sequence: CASSQFWDTGELFF.

Frequency places this clonotype as large. V is TRBV3-1 and J is TRBJ2-7; TCRdb gives TRBD2 as the D gene, but with no DNA this cannot be confirmed. The CDR3 loop spans 15 amino acids. Germline V lookup: CDR1 LGHDT, CDR2 YNNKEL (reference sequence). The CDR3 is CASSLGLAATYEQYF.

According to its frequency, this clonotype is medium-sized. This chain uses TRBV18 with TRBJ2-1; without DNA, the TCRdb call of TRBD2 cannot be checked. The CDR3 contains 16 residues. Germline lookup yields CDR1 KGHSH and CDR2 LQKENI. CDR3 loop: CASSPAILAGGNEQFF.

This clonotype counts as medium-sized by frequency. V usage is TRBV6-1 and J usage is TRBJ1-4; the D call from TCRdb, TRBD1, cannot be confirmed without DNA. This CDR3 has 14 residues. Per germline, CDR1 MNHNS and CDR2 SASEGT. The CDR3 region is CASSLSPLEEKLFF.

This clonotype is called medium-sized based on its frequency. The chain joins TRBV28 to TRBJ2-1; as DNA is missing, the TRBD1 call by TCRdb cannot be tested. Per the germline V gene, CDR1 is MDHEN and CDR2 is SYDVKM. The length of the CDR3 is 15 residues. CDR3 sequence reads: CASSRAGTAYNEQFF.

This clonotype is classed as large (0.1 to 1%) by frequency. The J gene is TRBJ2-7, the V gene TRBV4-1; with no DNA, the TCRdb D assignment of TRBD1 cannot be verified. Germline CDR1 and CDR2: MGHRA and YSYEKL. This CDR3 is built from 17 residues. The CDR3 sequence: CASSQAHTGAYSYEQYF.

This clonotype is medium-sized (0.01 to 0.1%) by frequency. CDR3 region: CASSFRGDYSGNTIYF. This chain links TRBV5-6 with TRBJ1-3. The CDR3 runs 16 residues. Germline V CDR1 and CDR2: SGHDT, YYEEEE.

This clonotype is large by frequency. The chain uses TRBV6-6 and TRBJ1-6. CDR1 MNHNY and CDR2 SVGAGI come from the germline V gene (reference sequence). CDR3 length equals 16 residues. The CDR3 is CASSLLSGGVVSPLHF.